This T cell receptor (beta chain) was found in a study of blood T cell repertoires in COVID-19. Across the study: The cDNA or gDNA used as material had been derived from T cells, B-cell-depleted T cells, or PBMCs.

Trimming left V 3 bases short and J 8 bases short, with 16 bases between. The CDR3 spans 15 residues. Germline assignment: CDR1 ENHRY and CDR2 SYGVKD. Data came from immunoSEQ multiplex PCR; TCRdb stores just in-frame clones and leaves some out. The sample contains fewer than 300,000 clones, around 90% of which appear only once. Sequenced: peripheral blood. This sequence joins TRBV10-3 and TRBJ1-4, with D uncertain. The receptor was derived from a man between 18 and 35 years old with active or convalescent COVID-19. The CDR3 sequence: CAISDKTDSGEKLFF. The CDR3 DNA sequence: TGTGCCATCAGTGACAAGACCGACTCGGGAGAAAAACTGTTTTTT.